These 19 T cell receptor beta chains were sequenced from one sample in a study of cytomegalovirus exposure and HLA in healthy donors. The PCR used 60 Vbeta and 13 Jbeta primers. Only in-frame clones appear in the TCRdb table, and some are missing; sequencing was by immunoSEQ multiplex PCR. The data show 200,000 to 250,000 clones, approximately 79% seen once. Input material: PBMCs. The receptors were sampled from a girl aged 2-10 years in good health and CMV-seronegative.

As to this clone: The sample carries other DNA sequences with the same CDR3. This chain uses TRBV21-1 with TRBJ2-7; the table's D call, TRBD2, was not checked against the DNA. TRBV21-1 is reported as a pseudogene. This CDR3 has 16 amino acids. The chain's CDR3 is CASTYSTSGSRHEQYF. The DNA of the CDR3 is TGTGCCAGCACTTATTCAACTAGCGGGAGTCGCCACGAGCAGTACTTC.

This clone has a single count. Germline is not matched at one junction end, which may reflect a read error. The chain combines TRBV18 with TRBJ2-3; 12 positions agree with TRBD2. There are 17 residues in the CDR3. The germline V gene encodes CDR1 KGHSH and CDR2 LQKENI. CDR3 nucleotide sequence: TGTGCCAGCTCCCCACGACTAGCGGGAGTAGGAAGAGATACGCAGTATTTT. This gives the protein CASSPRLAGVGRDTQYF.

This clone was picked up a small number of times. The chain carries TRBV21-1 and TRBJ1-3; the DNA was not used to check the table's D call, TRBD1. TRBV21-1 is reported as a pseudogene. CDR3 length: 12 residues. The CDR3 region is CASSTGRNTIYF. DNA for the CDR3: TGTGCCAGCAGCACAGGGCGAAACACCATATATTTT.

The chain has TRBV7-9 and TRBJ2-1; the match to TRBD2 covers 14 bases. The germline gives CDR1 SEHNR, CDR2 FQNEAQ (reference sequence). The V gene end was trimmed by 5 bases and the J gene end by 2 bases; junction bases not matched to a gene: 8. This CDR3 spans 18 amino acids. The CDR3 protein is CASSRGLAGGRPYNEQFF. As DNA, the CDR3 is TGTGCCAGCAGCCGTGGACTAGCGGGGGGTCGACCCTACAATGAGCAGTTCTTC.

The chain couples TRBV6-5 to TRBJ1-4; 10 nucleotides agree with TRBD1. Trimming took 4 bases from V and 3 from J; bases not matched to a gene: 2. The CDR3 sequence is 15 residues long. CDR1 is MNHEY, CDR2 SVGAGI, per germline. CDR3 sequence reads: CASSWGQGPNEKLFF. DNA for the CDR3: TGTGCCAGCAGTTGGGGACAGGGGCCTAATGAAAAACTGTTTTTT.

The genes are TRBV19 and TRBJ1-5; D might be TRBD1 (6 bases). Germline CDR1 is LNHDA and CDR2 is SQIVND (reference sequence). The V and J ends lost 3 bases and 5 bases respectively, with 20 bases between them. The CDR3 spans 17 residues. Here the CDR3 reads CASSIRAHGTWYQPQHF. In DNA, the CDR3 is TGTGCCAGTAGTATCCGGGCCCATGGGACATGGTATCAGCCCCAGCATTTT.

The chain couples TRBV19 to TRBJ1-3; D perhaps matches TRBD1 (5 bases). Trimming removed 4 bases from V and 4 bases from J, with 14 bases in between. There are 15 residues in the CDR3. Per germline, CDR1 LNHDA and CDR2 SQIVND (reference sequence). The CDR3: CASSTTVRNGNTIYF. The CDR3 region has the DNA TGTGCCAGTAGTACGACAGTGAGAAACGGAAACACCATATATTTT. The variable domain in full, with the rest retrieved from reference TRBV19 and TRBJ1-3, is DGGITQSPKYLFRKEGQNVTLSCEQNLNHDAMYWYRQDPGQGLRLIYYSQIVNDFQKGDIAEGYSVSREKKESFPLTVTSAQKNPTAFYLCASSTTVRNGNTIYFGEGSWLTVV.

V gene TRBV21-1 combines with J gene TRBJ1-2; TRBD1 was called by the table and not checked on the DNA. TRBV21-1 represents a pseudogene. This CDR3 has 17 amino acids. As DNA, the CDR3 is TGTGCCAGCCTTCGCCGCCCCGGGACAGGAGCGAACTATGGCTACACCTTC. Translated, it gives CASLRRPGTGANYGYTF.

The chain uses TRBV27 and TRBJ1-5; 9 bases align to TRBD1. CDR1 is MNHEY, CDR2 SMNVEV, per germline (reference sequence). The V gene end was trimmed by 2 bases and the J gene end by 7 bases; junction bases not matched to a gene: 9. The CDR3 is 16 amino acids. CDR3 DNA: TGTGCCAGCAGTTTAAACAGGGGGCTCGGGTCCCAGCCCCAGCATTTT. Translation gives CASSLNRGLGSQPQHF.

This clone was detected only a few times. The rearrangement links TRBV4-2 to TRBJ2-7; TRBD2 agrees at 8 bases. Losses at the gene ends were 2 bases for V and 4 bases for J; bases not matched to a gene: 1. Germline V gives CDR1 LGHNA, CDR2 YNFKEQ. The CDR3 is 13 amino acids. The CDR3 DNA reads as TGTGCCAGCAGCCAAAGACTAGCGTACGAGCAGTACTTC. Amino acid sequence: CASSQRLAYEQYF.

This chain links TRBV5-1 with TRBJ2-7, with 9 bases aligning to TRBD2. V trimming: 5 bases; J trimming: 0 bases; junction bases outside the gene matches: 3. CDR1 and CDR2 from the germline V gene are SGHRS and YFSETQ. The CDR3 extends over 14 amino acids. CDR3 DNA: TGCGCCAGCAGGGCGGGGGGGAGCTCCTACGAGCAGTACTTC. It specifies CASRAGGSSYEQYF.

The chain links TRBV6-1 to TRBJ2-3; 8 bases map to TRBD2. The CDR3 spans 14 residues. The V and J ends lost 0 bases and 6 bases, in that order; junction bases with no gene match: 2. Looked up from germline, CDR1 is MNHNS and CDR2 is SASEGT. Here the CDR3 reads CASSEARLADTQYF. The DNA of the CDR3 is TGTGCCAGCAGTGAAGCCCGACTAGCGGATACGCAGTATTTT.

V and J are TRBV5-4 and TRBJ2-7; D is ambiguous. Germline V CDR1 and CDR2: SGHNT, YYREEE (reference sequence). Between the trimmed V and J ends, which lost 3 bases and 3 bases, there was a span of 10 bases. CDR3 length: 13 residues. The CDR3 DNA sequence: TGTGCCAGCAGCTCCGATACTGACTACGAGCAGTACTTC. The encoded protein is CASSSDTDYEQYF.

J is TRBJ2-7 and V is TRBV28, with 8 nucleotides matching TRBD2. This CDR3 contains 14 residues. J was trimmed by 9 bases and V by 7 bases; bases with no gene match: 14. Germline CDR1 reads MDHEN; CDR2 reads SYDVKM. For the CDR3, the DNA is TGTGCCAGCATTCCGGGAGGGTCCCTGTATGGGCAGTACTTC. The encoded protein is CASIPGGSLYGQYF.

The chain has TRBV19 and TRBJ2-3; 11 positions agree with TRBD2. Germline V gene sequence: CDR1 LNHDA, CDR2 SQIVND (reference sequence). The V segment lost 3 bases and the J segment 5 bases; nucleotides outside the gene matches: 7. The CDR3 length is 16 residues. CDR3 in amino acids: CASSIGLAGGGDTQYF. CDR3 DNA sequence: TGTGCCAGTAGTATCGGGCTAGCGGGAGGTGGAGATACGCAGTATTTT.

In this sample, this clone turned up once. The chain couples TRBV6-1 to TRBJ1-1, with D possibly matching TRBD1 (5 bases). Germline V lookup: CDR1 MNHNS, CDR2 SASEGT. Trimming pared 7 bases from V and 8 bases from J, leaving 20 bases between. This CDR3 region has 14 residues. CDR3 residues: CASKLERGTREAFF. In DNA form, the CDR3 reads TGTGCCAGCAAATTAGAAAGGGGTACCAGAGAAGCTTTCTTT.

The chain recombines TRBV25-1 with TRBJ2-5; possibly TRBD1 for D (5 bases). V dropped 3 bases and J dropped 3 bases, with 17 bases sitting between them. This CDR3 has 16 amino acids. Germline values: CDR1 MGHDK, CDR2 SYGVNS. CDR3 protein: CASSDALARAKETQYF. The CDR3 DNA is TGTGCCAGCAGTGACGCTCTTGCCAGGGCCAAAGAGACCCAGTACTTC. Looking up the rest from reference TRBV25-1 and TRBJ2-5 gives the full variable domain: EADIYQTPRYLVIGTGKKITLECSQTMGHDKMYWYQQDPGMELHLIHYSYGVNSTEKGDLSSESTVSRIRTEHFPLTLESARPSHTSQYLCASSDALARAKETQYFGPGTRLLVL.

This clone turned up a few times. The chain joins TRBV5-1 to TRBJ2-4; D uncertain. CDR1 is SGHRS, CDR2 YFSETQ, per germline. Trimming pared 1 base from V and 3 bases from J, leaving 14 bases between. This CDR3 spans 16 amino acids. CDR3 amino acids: CASSLPETAVKNIQYF. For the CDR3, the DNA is TGCGCCAGCAGCTTGCCGGAGACTGCCGTCAAAAACATTCAGTACTTC.

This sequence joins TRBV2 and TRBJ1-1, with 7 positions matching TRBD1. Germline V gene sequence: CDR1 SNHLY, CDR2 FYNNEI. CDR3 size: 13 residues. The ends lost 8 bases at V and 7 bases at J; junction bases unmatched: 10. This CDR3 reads CASGLGQGVEAFF. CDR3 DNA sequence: TGTGCCAGCGGATTGGGGCAGGGGGTTGAAGCTTTCTTT. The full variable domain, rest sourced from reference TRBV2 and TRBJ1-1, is EPEVTQTPSHQVTQMGQEVILRCVPISNHLYFYWYRQILGQKVEFLVSFYNNEISEKSEIFDDQFSVERPDGSNFTLKIRSTKLEDSAMYFCASGLGQGVEAFFGQGTRLTVV.